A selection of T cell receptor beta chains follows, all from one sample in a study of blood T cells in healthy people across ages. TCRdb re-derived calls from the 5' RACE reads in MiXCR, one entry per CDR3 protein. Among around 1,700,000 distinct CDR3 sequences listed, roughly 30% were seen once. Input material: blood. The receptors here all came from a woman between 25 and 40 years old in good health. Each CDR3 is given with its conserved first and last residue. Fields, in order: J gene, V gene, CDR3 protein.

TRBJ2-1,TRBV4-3,CASSQGSTSAINEQFF
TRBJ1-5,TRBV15,CATGNRGPDQPQHF
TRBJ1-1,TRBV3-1,CASSQGGRGGSAFF
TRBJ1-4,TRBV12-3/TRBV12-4,CASGRTNEKLFF
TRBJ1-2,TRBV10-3,CAISGDRGRDYGYTF
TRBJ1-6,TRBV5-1,CASSMEAGQRSYNSPLHF
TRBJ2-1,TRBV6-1,CASSKGPRGNNEQFF
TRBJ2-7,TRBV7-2,CASSLDRGSYEQYF
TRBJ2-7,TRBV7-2,CASSRLAEHYEQYF
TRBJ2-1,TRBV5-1,CASSLGPGEGDNEQFF
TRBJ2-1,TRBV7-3,CASSFDPMNEQFF
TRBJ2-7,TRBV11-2,CASSLGSSGGYEQYF
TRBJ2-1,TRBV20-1,CSARDTAGAVDEQFF
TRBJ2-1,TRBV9,CASSSDGEDEQFF
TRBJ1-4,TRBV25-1,CASSEYKGFGEKLFF
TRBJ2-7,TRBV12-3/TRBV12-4,CATQRDLHSYEQYF
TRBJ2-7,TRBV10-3,CAISRDRRDQQYF
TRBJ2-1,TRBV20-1,CSARWGRAGKNNEQFF
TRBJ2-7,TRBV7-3,CTSSLSTSSRRYF
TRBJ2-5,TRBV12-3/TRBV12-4,CASSLGQGQGQETQYF
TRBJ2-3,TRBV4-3,CASSQEGTASTDTQYF
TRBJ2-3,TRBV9,CASSVVGSGRDTQYF
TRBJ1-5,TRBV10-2,CASSDRVSNQPQHF
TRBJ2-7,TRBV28,CATHSGFHYEQYF
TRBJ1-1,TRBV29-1,CSVDRVNTEAFF
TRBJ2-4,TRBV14,CASSQGLLAKNIQYF
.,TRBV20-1,CSAQADGVMLETQYF
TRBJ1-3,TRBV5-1,CASRGYSGNTIYF
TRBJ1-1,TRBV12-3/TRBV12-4,CASSLTSGQNTEAFF
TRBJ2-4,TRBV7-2,CASSYDLVKNIQYF
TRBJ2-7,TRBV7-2,CASSVVFTRDEQYF
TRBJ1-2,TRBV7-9,CASSLGANYGYTF
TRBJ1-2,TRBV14,CASRHDRLTESTF
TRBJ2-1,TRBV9,CASSVVGSGYNEQFF
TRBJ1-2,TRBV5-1,CASSLNRGYNGYTF
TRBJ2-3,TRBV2,CASSEEGGSQYF
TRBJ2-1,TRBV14,CASRPGGGRSGEQFF
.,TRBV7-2,CASSTGLAGVVYEQYF
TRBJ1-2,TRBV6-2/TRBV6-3,CASRPRGPGTSDYGYTF
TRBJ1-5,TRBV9,CASSVEPNNQPQHF